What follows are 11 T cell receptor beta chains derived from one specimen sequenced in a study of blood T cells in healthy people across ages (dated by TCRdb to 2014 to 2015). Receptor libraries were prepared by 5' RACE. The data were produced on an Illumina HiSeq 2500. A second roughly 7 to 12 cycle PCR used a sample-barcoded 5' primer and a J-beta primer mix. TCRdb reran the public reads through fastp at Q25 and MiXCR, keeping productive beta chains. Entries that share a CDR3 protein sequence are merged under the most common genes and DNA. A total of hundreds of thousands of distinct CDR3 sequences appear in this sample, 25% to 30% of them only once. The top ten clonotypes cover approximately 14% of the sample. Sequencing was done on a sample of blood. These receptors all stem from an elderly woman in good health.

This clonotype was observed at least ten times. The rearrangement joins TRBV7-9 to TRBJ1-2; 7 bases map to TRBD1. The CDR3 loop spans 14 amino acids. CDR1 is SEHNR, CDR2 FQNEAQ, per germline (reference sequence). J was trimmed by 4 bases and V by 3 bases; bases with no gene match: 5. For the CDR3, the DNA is TGTGCCAGCAGCTTGACAGGGAACCCCTATGGCTACACCTTC. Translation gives CASSLTGNPYGYTF.

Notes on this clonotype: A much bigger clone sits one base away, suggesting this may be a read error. The CDR3 nucleotides are TGTGCCAGCAGTTACGCAACCAGGGGGGGTAATGAGCAGTTCTTC. This encodes CASSYATRGGNEQFF. V is TRBV6-5 and J is TRBJ2-1, with D perhaps TRBD1 or TRBD2 (7 bases each). V lost 2 bases and J 7 bases, leaving 15 bases between the germline ends. Looked up from germline, CDR1 is MNHEY and CDR2 is SVGAGI. The CDR3 spans 15 residues.

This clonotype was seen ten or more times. The CDR3 protein is CSARVVLAEAFF. The CDR3 region has the DNA TGCAGTGCTAGGGTCGTACTAGCTGAAGCTTTCTTT. The chain is built from TRBV20-1 and TRBJ1-1; D is undetermined. The CDR3 has 12 amino acids. Trimming cost V 3 bases and J 6 bases, with 11 bases left between them. Germline V gene data show CDR1 as DFQATT and CDR2 as SNEGSKA (reference sequence).

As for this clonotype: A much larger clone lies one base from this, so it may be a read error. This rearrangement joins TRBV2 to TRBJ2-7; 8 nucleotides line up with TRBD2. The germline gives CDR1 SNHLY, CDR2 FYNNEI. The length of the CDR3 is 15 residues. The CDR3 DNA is TGTGCCAGCAGGCCCGGCGGGGGGATCTCCTACGGGCAGTACTTC. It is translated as CASRPGGGISYGQYF.

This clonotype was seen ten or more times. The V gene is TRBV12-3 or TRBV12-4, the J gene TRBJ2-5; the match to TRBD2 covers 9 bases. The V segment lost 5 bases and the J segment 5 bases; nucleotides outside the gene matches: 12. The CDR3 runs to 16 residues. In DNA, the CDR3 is TGTGCCAGCAGTCCCTCTAGCGGGGTCGCTGGGGAGACCCAGTACTTC. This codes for CASSPSSGVAGETQYF.

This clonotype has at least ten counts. The CDR3 reads CASSYPSTTESSYEQYF. Written as DNA, the CDR3 is TGTGCCAGCAGTTACCCGTCGACGACGGAATCCTCCTACGAGCAGTACTTC. The chain recombines TRBV6-2 or TRBV6-3 with TRBJ2-7; D not resolved. V lost 2 bases and J lost 0, with 17 bases in between. CDR3 size: 17 residues. Germline CDR1 reads MNHEY; CDR2 reads SVGEGT.

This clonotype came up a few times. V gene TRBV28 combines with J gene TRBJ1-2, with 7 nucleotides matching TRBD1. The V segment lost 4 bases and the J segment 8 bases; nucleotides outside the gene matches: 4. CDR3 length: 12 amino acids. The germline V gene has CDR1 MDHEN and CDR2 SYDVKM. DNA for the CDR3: TGTGCCAGCAGTTCCCTGGGACAGGGCTACACCTTC. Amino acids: CASSSLGQGYTF.

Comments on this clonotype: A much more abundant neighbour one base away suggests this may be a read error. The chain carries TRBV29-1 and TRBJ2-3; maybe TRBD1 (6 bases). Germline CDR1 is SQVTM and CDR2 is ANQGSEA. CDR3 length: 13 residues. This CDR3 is CSVATGMTDAQYF. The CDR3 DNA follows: TGCAGCGTTGCTACAGGGATGACAGATGCGCAGTATTTT.

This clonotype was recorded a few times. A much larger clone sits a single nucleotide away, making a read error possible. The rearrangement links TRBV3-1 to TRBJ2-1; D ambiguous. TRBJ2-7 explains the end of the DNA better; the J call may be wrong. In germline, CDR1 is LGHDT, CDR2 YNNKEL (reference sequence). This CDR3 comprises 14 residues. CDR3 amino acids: CASSLRTSYNEQYF. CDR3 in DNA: TGTGCCAGCAGCCTAAGGACCTCCTACAATGAGCAGTACTTC.

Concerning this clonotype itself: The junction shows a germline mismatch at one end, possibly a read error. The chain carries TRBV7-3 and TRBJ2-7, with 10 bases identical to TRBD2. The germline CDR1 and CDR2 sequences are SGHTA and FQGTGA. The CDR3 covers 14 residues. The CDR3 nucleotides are TGTGCCAGCAACTTACGGCTAGCGGGGGATGAGCAGTACTTC. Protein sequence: CASNLRLAGDEQYF. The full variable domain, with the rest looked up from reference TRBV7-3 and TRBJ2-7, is GAGVSQTPSNKVTEKGKYVELRCDPISGHTALYWYRQSLGQGPEFLIYFQGTGAADDSGLPNDRFFAVRPEGSVSTLKIQRTERGDSAVYLCASNLRLAGDEQYFGPGTRLTVT.

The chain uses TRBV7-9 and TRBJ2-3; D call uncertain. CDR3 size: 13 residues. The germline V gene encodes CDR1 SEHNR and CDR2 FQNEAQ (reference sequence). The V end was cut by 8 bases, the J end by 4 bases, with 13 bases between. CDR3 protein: CASSPNRADTQYF. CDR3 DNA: TGTGCCAGCTCACCAAACCGGGCAGATACGCAGTATTTT.